The text below deals with one T cell receptor beta chain. Its antigen is currently unknown. Germline CDR1 is SGHRS and CDR2 is YFSETQ. V dropped 0 bases and J dropped 7 bases, with 13 bases sitting between them. This CDR3 is built from 14 residues. TCRdb re-derived calls from the reads in MiXCR, one entry per CDR3 protein. Of some 130,000 distinct CDR3 sequences in the sample, 20% to 30% were seen once. These data are taken from a study of T cell repertoires in cytomegalovirus infection. Looking at the study overall: Indications of both CMV infection and matching HLA type were provided by public TCR beta signatures. Study findings and constraints: The cumulative frequency of public TCR beta families identified carriers of CMV plus the relevant HLA. Clonotype analysis showed dominance of the ex vivo response by HLA-C-restricted CMV-specific TCR beta clonotypes.

The genes are TRBV5-1 and TRBJ1-1, with a tentative D call TRBD1 (5 bases). The material sequenced was PBMCs, sequenced either directly or after in vitro stimulation (not recorded which). The source is a human donor in good health (CMV status not recorded). Some clones in this sample may be carry-over from other donors' samples. CDR3: CASSLGLGRDEAFF. In DNA, the CDR3 is TGCGCCAGCAGCTTGGGATTGGGGCGCGATGAAGCTTTCTTT.